This TCR beta chain was captured in a study of blood T cell repertoires in COVID-19. About the study: COVID-19 samples, acute and convalescent, were from the United States, Italy and Spain. T cells, B-cell-depleted T cells, or PBMCs supplied cDNA or gDNA.

V lost 8 bases and J 0 bases, leaving 8 bases between the germline ends. The CDR3 extends over 13 amino acids. Original methodology: Amplified reference gene primers provided the basis for estimating nucleated cell counts. Produced via immunoSEQ multiplex PCR; TCRdb's table is partial and in-frame only. Clone size and the V and J calls come from that table; the DNA yielded D and trimming. The sample holds 250,000 to 400,000 clones, 75% to 90% seen once. This clonotype originated in a young woman with COVID-19, enrolled during active disease. The sample consisted of peripheral blood. The genes are TRBV12-3 or TRBV12-4 and TRBJ1-5; D is unclear. The CDR3 is CASVSNSNQPQHF. The CDR3 DNA reads TGTGCCAGCGTTTCCAATAGCAATCAGCCCCAGCATTTT.